This T cell receptor (beta chain) was obtained from a study of regulatory T cells in long-lasting Graves disease. Study at large: Graves' cases, newly diagnosed, had used antithyroid drugs under 3 months.

The CDR3 has 14 amino acids. V lost 8 bases and J lost 1, with 12 bases in between. Germline CDR1 is SNHLY and CDR2 is FYNNEI. Through Arm-PCR of CDR3 regions and iRepertoire HTBI primers, TCR beta libraries were built. TCRdb re-analysed the multiplex PCR reads in MiXCR, keeping a single row per CDR3 protein. This table holds over 500,000 distinct CDR3 sequences, 15% to 20% found once. Stated time point: newly diagnosed GD, antithyroid drugs for less than 3 months. Generation of the TCR library employed RNA extracted from PBMCs. In this sample, this clonotype turned up many times. The sample was also reused in another study, on T cells in Graves' hyperthyroidism and ophthalmopathy. As that study records: Patients between 18 and 65 years old had hyperthyroidism, newly diagnosed and lasting under 2 months. Diagnostic assessment was based on clinical symptoms, serum thyroxine and TRAb, thyroid ultrasound and orbital computed tomography. The HTBI primer set was used in a first-round RT-PCR of the TCR CDR3.

The receptor's source is a man aged 18 to 35 with Graves disease. Sequenced here: peripheral blood mononuclear cells (PBMCs), sampled at new diagnosis, from a patient treated with antithyroid drugs. The chain combines TRBV2 with TRBJ2-4; D gene uncertain. The CDR3 bases are TGTGCCAGCCAAGCCGATTCGGCCAAAAACATTCAGTACTTC. Encoded protein: CASQADSAKNIQYF.